The rows below give T cell receptor beta chains drawn from one sample of a study of CD8+CD57+ T cells in acquired aplastic anemia. TCRdb used MiXCR to reprocess the reads, holding one entry per CDR3 protein. The sample carries 150,000 to 200,000 distinct CDR3 sequences, 64% recorded once. The sequenced sample consisted of sorted CD4+, CD8+, or CD8+CD57+ T cells (not recorded which) from PBMCs. The source is a human donor with severe aplastic anemia or a healthy control (not recorded which). Each CDR3 is given with its conserved first and last residue. A D gene is named only where the DNA matches it firmly. Expanded clones are given a class, and other clones once, few, many or no size at all.

d_gene,j_gene,v_gene,abundance,CDR3nt,CDR3aa
NA,TRBJ2-5,TRBV20-1,NA,TGCAGTGCTAGAGAGGGACCCCAGATTCTCCGGTCTGGGACCCAGTACTTC,CSAREGPQILRSGTQYF
NA,TRBJ1-2,TRBV10-3,NA,TGTGCCATCAGTGAGTCCTTAGGGGCTTCAGGGGACCTCTATGGCTACACCTTC,CAISESLGASGDLYGYTF
TRBD1,TRBJ2-2,TRBV6-4,many,TGTGCCAGCAGTGACAGGGGGCACACCGGGGAGCTGTTTTTT,CASSDRGHTGELFF
NA,TRBJ1-6,TRBV19,NA,TGTGCCCCGGCGCACGTCCCGAGGGGAGCCCTCCACTTT,CAPAHVPRGALHF
TRBD2,TRBJ2-3,TRBV19,NA,TGTGCCAGTAGTACGACTAGCGCGGCAGATACGCAGTATTTT,CASSTTSAADTQYF
TRBD1,TRBJ1-2,TRBV6-5,NA,TGTGCCAGCAGCCGGGACAGAAGGTACTGTGGCTACACCTTC,CASSRDRRYCGYTF
TRBD1,TRBJ2-1,TRBV5-1,NA,TGCGCCAGCAGCTACGAGGGACAGGGGGCGCGGAATGAGCAGTTCTTC,CASSYEGQGARNEQFF
TRBD1,TRBJ2-3,TRBV19,many,TGTGCCAGTAGCAGGGGGCGCGGAGATACGCAGTATTTT,CASSRGRGDTQYF
TRBD1,TRBJ2-2,TRBV6-5,many,TGTGCCAGCAGTTACCAGGGGGAATACACCGGGGAGCTGTTTTTT,CASSYQGEYTGELFF
NA,TRBJ1-1,TRBV20-1,NA,TGCAGTGCTAGTGGGACCGATACAGGGAAACCTGAAGCTTTCTTT,CSASGTDTGKPEAFF
TRBD1,TRBJ2-7,TRBV2,NA,TGTGCCATTGAGACAGGGCGCTACGAGCAGTACTTC,CAIETGRYEQYF